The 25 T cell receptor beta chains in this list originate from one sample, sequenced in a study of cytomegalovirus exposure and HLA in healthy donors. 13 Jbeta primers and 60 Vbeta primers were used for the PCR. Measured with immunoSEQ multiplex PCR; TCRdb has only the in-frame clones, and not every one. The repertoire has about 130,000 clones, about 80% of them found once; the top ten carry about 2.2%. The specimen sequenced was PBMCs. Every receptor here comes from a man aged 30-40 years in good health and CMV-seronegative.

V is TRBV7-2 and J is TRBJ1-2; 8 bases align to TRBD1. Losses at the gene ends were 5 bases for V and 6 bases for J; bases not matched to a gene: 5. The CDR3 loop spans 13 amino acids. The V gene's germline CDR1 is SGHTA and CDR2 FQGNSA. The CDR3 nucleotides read TGTGCCAGCAGCATCACAGGGGGAAATGGCTACACCTTC. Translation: CASSITGGNGYTF.

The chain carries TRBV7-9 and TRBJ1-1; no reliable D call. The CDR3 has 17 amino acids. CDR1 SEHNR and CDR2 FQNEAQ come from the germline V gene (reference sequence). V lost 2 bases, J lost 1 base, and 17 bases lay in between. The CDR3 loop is CASSLIFGRRANTEAFF. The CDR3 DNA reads TGTGCCAGCAGCTTAATATTCGGCAGGAGGGCGAACACTGAAGCTTTCTTT.

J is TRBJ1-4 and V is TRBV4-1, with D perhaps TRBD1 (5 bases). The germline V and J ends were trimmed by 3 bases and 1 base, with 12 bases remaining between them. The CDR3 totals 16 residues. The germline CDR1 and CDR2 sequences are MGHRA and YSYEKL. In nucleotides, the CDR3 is TGCGCCAGCAGCCAGGAATTGGGGGGAACTAATGAAAAACTGTTTTTT. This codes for CASSQELGGTNEKLFF.

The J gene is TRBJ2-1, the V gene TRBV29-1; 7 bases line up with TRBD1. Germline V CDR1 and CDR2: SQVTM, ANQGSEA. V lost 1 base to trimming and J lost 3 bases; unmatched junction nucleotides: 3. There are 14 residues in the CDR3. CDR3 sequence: CSVEGQGDYNEQFF. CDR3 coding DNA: TGCAGCGTTGAAGGACAGGGTGACTACAATGAGCAGTTCTTC.

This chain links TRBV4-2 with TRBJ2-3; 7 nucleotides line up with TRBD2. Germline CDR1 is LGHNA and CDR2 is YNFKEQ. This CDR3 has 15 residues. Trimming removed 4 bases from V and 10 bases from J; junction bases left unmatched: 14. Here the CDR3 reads CASSPWGGGSEAQYF. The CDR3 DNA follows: TGTGCCAGCAGCCCTTGGGGGGGAGGTAGTGAGGCGCAGTATTTT.

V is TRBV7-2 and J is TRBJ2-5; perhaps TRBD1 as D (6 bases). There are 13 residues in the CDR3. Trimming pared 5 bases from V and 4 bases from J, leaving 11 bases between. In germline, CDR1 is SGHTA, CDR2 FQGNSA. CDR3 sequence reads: CASSEQGSETQYF. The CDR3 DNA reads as TGTGCCAGCAGCGAACAGGGTTCAGAGACCCAGTACTTC.

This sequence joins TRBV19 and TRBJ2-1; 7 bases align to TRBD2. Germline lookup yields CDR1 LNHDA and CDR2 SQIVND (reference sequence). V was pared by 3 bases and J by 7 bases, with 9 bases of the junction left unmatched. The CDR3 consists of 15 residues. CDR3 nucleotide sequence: TGTGCCAGTAGTATCGTGGCGGGAGTAGGAAATGAGCAGTTCTTC. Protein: CASSIVAGVGNEQFF.

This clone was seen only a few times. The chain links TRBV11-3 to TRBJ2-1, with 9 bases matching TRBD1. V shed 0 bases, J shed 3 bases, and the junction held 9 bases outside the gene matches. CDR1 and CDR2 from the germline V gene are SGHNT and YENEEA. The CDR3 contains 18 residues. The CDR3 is CASSLDHGGTGIYNEQFF. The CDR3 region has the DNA TGTGCCAGCAGCTTAGATCACGGGGGGACAGGGATCTACAATGAGCAGTTCTTC.

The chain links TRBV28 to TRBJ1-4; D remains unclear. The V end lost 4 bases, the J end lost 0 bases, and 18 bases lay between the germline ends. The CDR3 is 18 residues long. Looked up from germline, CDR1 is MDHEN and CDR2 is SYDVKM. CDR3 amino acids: CASSSLHEEDATNEKLFF. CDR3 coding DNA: TGTGCCAGCAGTTCCCTCCATGAGGAGGATGCAACTAATGAAAAACTGTTTTTT.

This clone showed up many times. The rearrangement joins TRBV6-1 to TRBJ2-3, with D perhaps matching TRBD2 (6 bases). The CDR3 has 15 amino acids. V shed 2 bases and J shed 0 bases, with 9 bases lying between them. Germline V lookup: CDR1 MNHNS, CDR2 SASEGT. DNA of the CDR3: TGTGCCAGCAGTGAATGGGGGAGGAGCACAGATACGCAGTATTTT. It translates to CASSEWGRSTDTQYF.

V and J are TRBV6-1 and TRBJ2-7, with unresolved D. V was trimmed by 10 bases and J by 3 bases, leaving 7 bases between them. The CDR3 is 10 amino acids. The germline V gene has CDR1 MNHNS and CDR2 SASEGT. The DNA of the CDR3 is TGTGCCATCGAGGACTACGAGCAGTACTTC. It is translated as CAIEDYEQYF.

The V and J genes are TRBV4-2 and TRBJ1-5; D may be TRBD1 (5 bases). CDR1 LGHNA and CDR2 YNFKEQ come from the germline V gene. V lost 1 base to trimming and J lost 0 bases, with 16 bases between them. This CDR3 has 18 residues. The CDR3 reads CASSQVSGGGFSNQPQHF. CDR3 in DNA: TGTGCCAGCAGCCAAGTCAGTGGGGGGGGTTTTAGCAATCAGCCCCAGCATTTT.

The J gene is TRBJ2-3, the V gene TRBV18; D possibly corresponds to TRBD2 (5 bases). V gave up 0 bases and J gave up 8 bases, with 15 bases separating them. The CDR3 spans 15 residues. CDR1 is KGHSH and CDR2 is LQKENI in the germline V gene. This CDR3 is CASSPPGSTRGTQYF. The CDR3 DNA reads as TGTGCCAGCTCACCACCTGGGTCTACACGGGGTACGCAGTATTTT.

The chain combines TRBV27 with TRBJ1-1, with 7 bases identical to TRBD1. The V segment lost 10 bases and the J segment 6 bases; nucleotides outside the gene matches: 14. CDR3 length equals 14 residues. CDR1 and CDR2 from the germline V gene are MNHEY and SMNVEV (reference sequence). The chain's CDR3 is CATRDTGAPAEAFF. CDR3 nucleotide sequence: TGTGCCACCAGAGATACAGGGGCCCCAGCTGAAGCTTTCTTT.

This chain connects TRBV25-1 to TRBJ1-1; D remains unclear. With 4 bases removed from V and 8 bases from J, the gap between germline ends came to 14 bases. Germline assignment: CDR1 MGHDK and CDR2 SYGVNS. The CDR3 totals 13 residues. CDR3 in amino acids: CASSAPGEEEAFF. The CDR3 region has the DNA TGTGCCAGCAGTGCCCCCGGGGAGGAGGAAGCTTTCTTT.

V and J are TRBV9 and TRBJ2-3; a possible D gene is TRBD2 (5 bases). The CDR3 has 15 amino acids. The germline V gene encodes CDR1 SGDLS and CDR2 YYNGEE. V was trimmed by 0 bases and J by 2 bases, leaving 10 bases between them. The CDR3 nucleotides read TGTGCCAGCAGCGTAGGGACTGTCTTCACAGATACGCAGTATTTT. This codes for CASSVGTVFTDTQYF.

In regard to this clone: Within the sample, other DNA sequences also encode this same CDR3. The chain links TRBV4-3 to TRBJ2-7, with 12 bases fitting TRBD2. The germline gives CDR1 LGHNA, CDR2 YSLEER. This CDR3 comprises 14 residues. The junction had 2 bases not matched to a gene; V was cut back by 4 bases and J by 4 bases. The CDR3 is CASSPGTSGYEQYF. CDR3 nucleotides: TGCGCCAGCAGCCCCGGGACTAGCGGGTACGAGCAGTACTTC.

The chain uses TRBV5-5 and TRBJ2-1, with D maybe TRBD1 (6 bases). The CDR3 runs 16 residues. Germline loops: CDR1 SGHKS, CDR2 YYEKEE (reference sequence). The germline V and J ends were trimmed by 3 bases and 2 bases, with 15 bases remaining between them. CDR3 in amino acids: CASSSRPPGAYNEQFF. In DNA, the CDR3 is TGTGCCAGCAGCTCCCGTCCGCCAGGGGCCTACAATGAGCAGTTCTTC.

CDR3 DNA: TGTGCCAGCAGTTTTGGGAGAGGGAGGGTGGATCAGCCCCAGCATTTT. Translating it yields CASSFGRGRVDQPQHF. The chain joins TRBV28 to TRBJ1-5; D uncertain. V lost 3 bases, J lost 5 bases, and 17 bases lay in between. This CDR3 region has 16 residues. Germline lookup yields CDR1 MDHEN and CDR2 SYDVKM.

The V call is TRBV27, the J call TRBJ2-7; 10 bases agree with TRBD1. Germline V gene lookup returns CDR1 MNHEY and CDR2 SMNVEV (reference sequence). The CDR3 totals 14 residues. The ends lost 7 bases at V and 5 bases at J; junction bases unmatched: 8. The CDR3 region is CASTPGTGVHEQYF. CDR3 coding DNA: TGTGCCAGCACCCCCGGGACAGGGGTCCACGAGCAGTACTTC.

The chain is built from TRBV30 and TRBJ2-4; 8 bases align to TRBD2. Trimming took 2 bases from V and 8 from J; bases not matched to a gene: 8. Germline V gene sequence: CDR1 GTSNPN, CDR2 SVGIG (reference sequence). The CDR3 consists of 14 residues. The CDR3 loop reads CAWSPGGTLDIQYF. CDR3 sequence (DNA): TGTGCCTGGAGTCCGGGGGGGACTCTGGACATTCAGTACTTC.

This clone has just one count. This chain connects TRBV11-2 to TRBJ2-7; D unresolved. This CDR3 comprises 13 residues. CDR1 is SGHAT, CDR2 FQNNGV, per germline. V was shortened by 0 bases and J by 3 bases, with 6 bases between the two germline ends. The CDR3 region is CASSLERNYEQYF. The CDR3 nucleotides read TGTGCCAGCAGCTTAGAGCGGAACTACGAGCAGTACTTC.

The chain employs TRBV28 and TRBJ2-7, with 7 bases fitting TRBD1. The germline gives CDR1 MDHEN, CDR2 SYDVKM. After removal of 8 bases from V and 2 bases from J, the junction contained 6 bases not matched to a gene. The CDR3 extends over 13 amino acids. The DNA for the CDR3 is TGTGCCAGCCGGACAGGAATCACCTACGAGCAGTACTTC. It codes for CASRTGITYEQYF.

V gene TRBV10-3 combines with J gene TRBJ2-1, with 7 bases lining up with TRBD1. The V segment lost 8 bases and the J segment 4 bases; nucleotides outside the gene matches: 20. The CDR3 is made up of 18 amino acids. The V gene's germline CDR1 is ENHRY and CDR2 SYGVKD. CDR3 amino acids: CAISSSGEGGAGYNEQFF. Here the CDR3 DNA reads TGTGCCATCTCATCCAGTGGGGAAGGGGGCGCAGGATACAATGAGCAGTTCTTC.

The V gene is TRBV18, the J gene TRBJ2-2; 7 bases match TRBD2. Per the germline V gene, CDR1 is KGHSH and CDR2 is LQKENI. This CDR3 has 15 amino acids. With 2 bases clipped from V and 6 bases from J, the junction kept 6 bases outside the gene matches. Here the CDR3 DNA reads TGTGCCAGCTCACCAGGACTAGTTGGCGCCGGGGAGCTGTTTTTT. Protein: CASSPGLVGAGELFF.